The clone carrying this TCR beta chain was picked up a small number of times. Its antigen is undetermined. This record belongs to a study of response to subunit inactivated influenza vaccine. Study-level results: Authors proposed each seasonal influenza vaccination draws in few new T cells.

Via MiXCR, TCRdb re-called the RT-PCR reads, giving one row per CDR3 protein. The sample consists of more than 600,000 distinct CDR3 sequences, around a sixth of them appearing once. The receptor's source is a man in his fifties who received an inactivated influenza vaccine. This material consisted of PBMCs from blood, taken 4 to 6 days after vaccination.

CDR3 nucleotides: TGTGCCAGCAGCCAAGATTGGGCTGGGGCCAACGTCCTGACTTTC. Translation gives CASSQDWAGANVLTF. V gene TRBV4-2 combines with J gene TRBJ2-6; no clear D. Trimming removed 0 bases from V and 2 bases from J, with 5 bases in between. This CDR3 region has 15 residues. In germline, CDR1 is LGHNA, CDR2 YNFKEQ.